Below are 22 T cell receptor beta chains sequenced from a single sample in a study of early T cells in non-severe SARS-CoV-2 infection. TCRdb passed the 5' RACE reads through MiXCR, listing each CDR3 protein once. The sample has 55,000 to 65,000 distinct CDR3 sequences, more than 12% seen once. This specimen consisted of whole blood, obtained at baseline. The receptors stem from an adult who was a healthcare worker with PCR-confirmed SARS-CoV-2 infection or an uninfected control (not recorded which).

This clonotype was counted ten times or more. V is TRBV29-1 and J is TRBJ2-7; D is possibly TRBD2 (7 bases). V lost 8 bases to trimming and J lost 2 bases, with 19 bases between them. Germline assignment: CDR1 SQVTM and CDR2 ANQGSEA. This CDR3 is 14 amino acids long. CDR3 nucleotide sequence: TGCAGCACCTGGGAGGGACAACGGCCCTACGAGCAGTACTTC. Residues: CSTWEGQRPYEQYF.

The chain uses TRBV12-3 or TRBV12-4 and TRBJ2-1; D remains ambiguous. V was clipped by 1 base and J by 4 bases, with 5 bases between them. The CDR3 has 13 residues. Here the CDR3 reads CASSLGDYNEQFF. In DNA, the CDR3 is TGTGCCAGCAGTTTAGGAGATTACAATGAGCAGTTCTTC.

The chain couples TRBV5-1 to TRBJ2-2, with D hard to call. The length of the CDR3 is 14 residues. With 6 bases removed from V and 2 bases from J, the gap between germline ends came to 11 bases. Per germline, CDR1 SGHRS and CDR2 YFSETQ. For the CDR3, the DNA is TGCGCCAGCACCCGCGAGCTAAACACCGGGGAGCTGTTTTTT. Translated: CASTRELNTGELFF.

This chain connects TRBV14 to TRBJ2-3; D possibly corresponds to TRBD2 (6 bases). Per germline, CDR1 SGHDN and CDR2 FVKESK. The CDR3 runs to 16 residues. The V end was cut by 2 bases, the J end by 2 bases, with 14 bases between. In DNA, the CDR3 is TGTGCCAGCAGCCAAAGCGGGCGGTGGTACACAGATACGCAGTATTTT. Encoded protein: CASSQSGRWYTDTQYF.

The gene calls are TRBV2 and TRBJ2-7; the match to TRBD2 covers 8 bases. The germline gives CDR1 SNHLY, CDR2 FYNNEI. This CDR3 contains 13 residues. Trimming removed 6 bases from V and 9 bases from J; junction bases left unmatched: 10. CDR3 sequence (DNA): TGTGCCAGCAGATTACGCCTAACTAGCGGGCAGTACTTC. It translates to CASRLRLTSGQYF.

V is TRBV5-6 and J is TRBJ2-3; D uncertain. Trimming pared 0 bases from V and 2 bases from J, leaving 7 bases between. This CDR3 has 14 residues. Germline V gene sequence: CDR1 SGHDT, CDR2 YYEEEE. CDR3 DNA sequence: TGTGCCAGCAGCTTGGGCAGTCACACAGATACGCAGTATTTT. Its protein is CASSLGSHTDTQYF.

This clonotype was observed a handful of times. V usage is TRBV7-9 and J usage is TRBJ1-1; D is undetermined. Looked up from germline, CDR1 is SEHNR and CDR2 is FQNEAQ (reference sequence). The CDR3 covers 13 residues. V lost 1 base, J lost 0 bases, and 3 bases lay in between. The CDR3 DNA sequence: TGTGCCAGCAGCTTAGTACTGAACACTGAAGCTTTCTTT. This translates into CASSLVLNTEAFF. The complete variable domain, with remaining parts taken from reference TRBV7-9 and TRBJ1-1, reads DTGVSQNPRHKITKRGQNVTFRCDPISEHNRLYWYRQTLGQGPEFLTYFQNEAQLEKSRLLSDRFSAERPKGSFSTLEIQRTEQGDSAMYLCASSLVLNTEAFFGQGTRLTVV.

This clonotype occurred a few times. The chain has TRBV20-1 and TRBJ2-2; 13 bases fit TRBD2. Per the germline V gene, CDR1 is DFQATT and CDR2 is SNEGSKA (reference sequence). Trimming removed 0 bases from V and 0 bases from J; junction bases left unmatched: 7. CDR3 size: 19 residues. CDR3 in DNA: TGCAGTGCTAGAGATCTGAGGACTAGCGGGGGCCCGAACACCGGGGAGCTGTTTTTT. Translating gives CSARDLRTSGGPNTGELFF.

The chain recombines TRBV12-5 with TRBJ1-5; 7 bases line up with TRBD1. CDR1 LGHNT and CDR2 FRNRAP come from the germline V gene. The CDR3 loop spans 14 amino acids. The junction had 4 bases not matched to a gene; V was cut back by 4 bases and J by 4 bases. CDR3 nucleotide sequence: TGTGCTAGTGGTTCGCTGACAGGGAATCAGCCCCAGCATTTT. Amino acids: CASGSLTGNQPQHF.

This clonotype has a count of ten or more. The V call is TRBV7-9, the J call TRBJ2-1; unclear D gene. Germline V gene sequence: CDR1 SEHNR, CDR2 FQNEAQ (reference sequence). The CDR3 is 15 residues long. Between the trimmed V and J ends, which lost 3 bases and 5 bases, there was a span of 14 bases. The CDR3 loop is CASSFYSGGDNEQFF. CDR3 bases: TGTGCCAGCAGCTTCTATTCGGGCGGAGACAATGAGCAGTTCTTC.

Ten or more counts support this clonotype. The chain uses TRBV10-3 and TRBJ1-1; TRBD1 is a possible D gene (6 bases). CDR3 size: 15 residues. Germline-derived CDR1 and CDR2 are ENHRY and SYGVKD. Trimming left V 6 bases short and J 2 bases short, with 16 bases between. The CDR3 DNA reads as TGTGCCATCAGGACCCGGGACAATAGAAACACTGAAGCTTTCTTT. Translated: CAIRTRDNRNTEAFF.

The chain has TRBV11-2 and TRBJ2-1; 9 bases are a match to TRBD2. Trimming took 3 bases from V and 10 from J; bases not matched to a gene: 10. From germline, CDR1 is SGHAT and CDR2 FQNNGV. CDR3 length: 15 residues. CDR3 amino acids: CASSFGGRALEEQFF. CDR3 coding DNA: TGTGCCAGCAGCTTCGGCGGGAGGGCCCTCGAGGAGCAGTTCTTC.

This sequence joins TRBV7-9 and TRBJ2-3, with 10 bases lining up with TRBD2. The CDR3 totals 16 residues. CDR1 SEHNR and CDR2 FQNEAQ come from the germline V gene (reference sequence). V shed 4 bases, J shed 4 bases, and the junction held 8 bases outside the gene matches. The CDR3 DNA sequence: TGTGCCAGCAGCTCCACTTTAGCGGGAGGTGCAGATACGCAGTATTTT. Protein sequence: CASSSTLAGGADTQYF. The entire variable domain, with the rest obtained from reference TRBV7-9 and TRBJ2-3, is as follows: DTGVSQNPRHKITKRGQNVTFRCDPISEHNRLYWYRQTLGQGPEFLTYFQNEAQLEKSRLLSDRFSAERPKGSFSTLEIQRTEQGDSAMYLCASSSTLAGGADTQYFGPGTRLTVL.

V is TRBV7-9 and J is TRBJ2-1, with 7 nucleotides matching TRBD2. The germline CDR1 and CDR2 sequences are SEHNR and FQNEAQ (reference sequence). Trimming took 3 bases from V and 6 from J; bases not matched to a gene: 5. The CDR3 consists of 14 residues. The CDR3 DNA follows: TGTGCCAGCAGCTTTGCGGGAGACACCAATGAGCAGTTCTTC. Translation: CASSFAGDTNEQFF.

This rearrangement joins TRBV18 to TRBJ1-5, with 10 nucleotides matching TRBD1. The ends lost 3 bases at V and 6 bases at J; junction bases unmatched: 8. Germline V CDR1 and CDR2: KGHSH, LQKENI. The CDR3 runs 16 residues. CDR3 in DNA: TGTGCCAGCTCACCTACGTCGGACAGGGGGATTCAGCCCCAGCATTTT. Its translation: CASSPTSDRGIQPQHF.

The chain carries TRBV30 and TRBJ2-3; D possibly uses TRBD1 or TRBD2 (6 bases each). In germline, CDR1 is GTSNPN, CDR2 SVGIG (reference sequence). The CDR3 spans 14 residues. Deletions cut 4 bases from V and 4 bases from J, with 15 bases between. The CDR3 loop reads CAWKGGTLADTQYF. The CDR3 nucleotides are TGTGCCTGGAAGGGGGGAACATTGGCAGATACGCAGTATTTT.

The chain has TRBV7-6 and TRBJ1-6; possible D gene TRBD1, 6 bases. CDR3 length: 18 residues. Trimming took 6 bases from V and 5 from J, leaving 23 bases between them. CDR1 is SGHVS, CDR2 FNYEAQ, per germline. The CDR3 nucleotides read TGTGCCAGCAGACGTAATGTAGGGGGAATGATTGATAATTCACCCCTCCACTTT. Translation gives CASRRNVGGMIDNSPLHF.

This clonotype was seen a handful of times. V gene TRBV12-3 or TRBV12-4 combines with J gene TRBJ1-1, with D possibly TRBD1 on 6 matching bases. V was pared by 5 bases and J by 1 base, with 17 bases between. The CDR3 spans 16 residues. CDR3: CASSLLGGAANTEAFF. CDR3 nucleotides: TGTGCCAGCAGTCTATTAGGGGGGGCCGCGAACACTGAAGCTTTCTTT.

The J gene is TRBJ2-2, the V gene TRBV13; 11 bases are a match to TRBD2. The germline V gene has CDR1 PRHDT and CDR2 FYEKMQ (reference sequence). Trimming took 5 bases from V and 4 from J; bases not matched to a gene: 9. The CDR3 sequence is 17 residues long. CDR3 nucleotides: TGTGCCAGCAGCCGGGGGACTAGCGGTCGACCCACCGGGGAGCTGTTTTTT. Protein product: CASSRGTSGRPTGELFF.

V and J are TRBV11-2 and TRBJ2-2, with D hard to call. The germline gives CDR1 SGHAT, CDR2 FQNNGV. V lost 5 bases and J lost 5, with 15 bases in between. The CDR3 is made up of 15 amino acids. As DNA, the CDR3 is TGTGCCAGCAGCCTCGCTCAAAGGCAGACCGGGGAGCTGTTTTTT. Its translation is CASSLAQRQTGELFF. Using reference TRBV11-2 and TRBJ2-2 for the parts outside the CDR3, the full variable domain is EAGVAQSPRYKIIEKRQSVAFWCNPISGHATLYWYQQILGQGPKLLIQFQNNGVVDDSQLPKDRFSAERLKGVDSTLKIQPAKLEDSAVYLCASSLAQRQTGELFFGEGSRLTVL.

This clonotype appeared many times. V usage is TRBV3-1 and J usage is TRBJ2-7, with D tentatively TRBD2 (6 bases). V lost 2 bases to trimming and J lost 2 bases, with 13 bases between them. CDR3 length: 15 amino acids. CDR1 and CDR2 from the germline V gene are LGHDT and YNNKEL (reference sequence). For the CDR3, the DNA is TGTGCCAGCAGCCAACCCGGGACTGAACCCTACGAGCAGTACTTC. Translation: CASSQPGTEPYEQYF.

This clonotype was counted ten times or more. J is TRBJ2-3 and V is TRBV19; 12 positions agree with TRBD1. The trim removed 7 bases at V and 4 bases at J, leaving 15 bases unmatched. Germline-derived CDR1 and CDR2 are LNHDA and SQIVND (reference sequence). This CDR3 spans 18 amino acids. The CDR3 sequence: CASTHLPPGTGGADTQYF. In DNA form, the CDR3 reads TGTGCCAGTACTCACCTACCCCCCGGGACAGGGGGCGCAGATACGCAGTATTTT.